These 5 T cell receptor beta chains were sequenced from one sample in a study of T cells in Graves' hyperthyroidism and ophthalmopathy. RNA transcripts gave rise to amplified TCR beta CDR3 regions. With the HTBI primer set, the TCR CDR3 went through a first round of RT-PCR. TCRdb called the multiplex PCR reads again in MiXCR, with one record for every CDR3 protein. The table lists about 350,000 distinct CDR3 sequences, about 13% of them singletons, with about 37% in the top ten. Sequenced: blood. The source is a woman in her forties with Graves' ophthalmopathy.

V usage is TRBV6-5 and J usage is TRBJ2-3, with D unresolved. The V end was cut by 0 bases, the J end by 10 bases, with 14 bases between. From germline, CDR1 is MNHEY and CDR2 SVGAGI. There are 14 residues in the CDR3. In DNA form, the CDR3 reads TGTGCCAGCAGTTACTCCCCACAAGGGATGGCGCAGTATTTT. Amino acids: CASSYSPQGMAQYF.

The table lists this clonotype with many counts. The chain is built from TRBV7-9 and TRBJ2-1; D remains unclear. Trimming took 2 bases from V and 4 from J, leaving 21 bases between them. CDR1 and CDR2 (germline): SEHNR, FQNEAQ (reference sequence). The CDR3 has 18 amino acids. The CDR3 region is CASSLPGHLPLIYNEQFF. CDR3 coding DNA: TGTGCCAGCAGCTTACCGGGCCATTTACCTCTCATTTACAATGAGCAGTTCTTC.

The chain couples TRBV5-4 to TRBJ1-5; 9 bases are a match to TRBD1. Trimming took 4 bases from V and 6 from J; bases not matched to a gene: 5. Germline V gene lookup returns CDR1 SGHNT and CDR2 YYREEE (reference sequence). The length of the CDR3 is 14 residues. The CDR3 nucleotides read TGTGCCAGCAGCATACAGGGGGCCCCTCAGCCCCAGCATTTT. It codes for CASSIQGAPQPQHF.

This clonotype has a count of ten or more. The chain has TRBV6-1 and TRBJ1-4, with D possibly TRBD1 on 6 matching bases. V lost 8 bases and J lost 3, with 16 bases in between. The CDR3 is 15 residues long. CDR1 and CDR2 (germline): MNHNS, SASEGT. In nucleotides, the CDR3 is TGTGCCAGCCGGGACGCAGGGGCTGCTAATGAAAAACTGTTTTTT. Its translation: CASRDAGAANEKLFF.

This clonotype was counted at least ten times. In DNA form, the CDR3 reads TGTGCCAGCAGTGCAGCGGGACTCAACAATGAGCAGTTCTTC. Protein sequence: CASSAAGLNNEQFF. The rearrangement joins TRBV6-1 to TRBJ2-1; 7 nucleotides agree with TRBD2. CDR3 size: 14 residues. The germline V gene encodes CDR1 MNHNS and CDR2 SASEGT. V lost 4 bases to trimming and J lost 5 bases; unmatched junction nucleotides: 5.